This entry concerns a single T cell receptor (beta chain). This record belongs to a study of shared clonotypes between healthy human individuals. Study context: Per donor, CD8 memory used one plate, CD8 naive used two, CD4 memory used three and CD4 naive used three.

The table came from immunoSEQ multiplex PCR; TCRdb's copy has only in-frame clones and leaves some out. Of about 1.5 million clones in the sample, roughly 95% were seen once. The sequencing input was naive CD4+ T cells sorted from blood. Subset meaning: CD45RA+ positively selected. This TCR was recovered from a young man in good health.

DNA for the CDR3: TGCAGTGCTAGGGTCGCGCAGACCCAGTACTTC. Protein product: CSARVAQTQYF. V gene TRBV20-1 combines with J gene TRBJ2-5, with D unclear. Germline V gives CDR1 DFQATT, CDR2 SNEGSKA (reference sequence). V shed 3 bases and J shed 6 bases, with 8 bases lying between them. The CDR3 runs 11 residues.